This T cell receptor beta chain was documented in a study of shared clonotypes between healthy human individuals. Study outcomes and limitations: Rarefaction showed sorted-subset sequencing was incomplete despite large depth.

Libraries were prepared by immunoSEQ multiplex PCR; TCRdb keeps only in-frame clonotypes and omits some of them. The sample contains some 2.4 million clones, 93% of which appear only once. About this clone: Its specificity is not known.

The CDR3 consists of 18 residues. V gave up 1 base and J gave up 0 bases, with 18 bases separating them. CDR1 and CDR2 (germline): LGHNA, YNFKEQ. Nashville, Tennessee was home to all donors, each a Caucasian adult. Subsets obtained from CD4+ cells comprised CD45RA+ naive and CD45RA-negative memory cells. The rearrangement links TRBV4-2 to TRBJ2-5; tentative D call: TRBD2 (5 bases). The sequence came from a man aged 18-30 years in good health. Some clones in this sample may be carry-over from other donors' samples. Sequencing was carried out using naive CD4+ T cells from PBMCs. Subset noted: CD45RA+ positively selected. This CDR3 reads CASSQGQASGTYQETQYF. In nucleotides, the CDR3 is TGTGCCAGCAGCCAAGGTCAAGCCAGCGGAACGTACCAAGAGACCCAGTACTTC.